This entry features one T cell receptor (beta chain) sequence. What it binds is unknown. This sample was included in a study of cytomegalovirus exposure and HLA in healthy donors. Points from the study as a whole: Donors belonging to an Asian-associated ancestry cluster reportedly showed fewer N-insertions in productive TCRs than the approximately 680-donor mean, according to what a later analysis found. Association of a missense DCLRE1C variant with TCR beta V- and J-gene trimming was reported in a later analysis.

Both 60 Vbeta primers and 13 Jbeta primers went into the PCR. Method: immunoSEQ multiplex PCR; TCRdb's copy keeps in-frame clones and lacks some. The data contain around 180,000 clones, 80% to 85% of them singletons. The germline V gene encodes CDR1 GTSNPN and CDR2 SVGIG (reference sequence). Trimming removed 7 bases at V and 4 bases at J, with 10 bases between. CDR3 length: 11 amino acids. The chain recombines TRBV30 with TRBJ1-2, with D maybe TRBD1 (5 bases). What was sequenced was PBMCs. The source is a woman in her thirties or forties in good health and CMV-seronegative. The CDR3 here is CALTETYGYTF. The CDR3 nucleotides are TGTGCCTTGACAGAAACCTATGGCTACACCTTC.